What follows are 30 T cell receptor beta chains derived from one specimen sequenced in a study of blood T cell repertoires in COVID-19. Libraries were prepared by immunoSEQ multiplex PCR; TCRdb keeps only in-frame clonotypes and omits some of them. The sample has about 220,000 clones; approximately 85% are singletons. Sequencing was carried out using peripheral blood. Receptors were obtained from a woman in her seventies with COVID-19, enrolled during active disease.

This clone was picked up a small number of times. This chain links TRBV25-1 with TRBJ2-1, with D perhaps TRBD1 (6 bases). The germline gives CDR1 MGHDK, CDR2 SYGVNS. The CDR3 length is 14 residues. Deletions cut 2 bases from V and 4 bases from J, with 9 bases between. The CDR3 protein is CASSERTAYNEQFF. CDR3 DNA: TGTGCCAGCAGTGAACGGACAGCTTACAATGAGCAGTTCTTC.

Only one count was recorded for this clone. J is TRBJ2-3 and V is TRBV6-5; D not resolved. Looked up from germline, CDR1 is MNHEY and CDR2 is SVGAGI. The CDR3 sequence is 16 residues long. Trimming took 0 bases from V and 2 from J, leaving 12 bases between them. This CDR3 is CASSYSRQFNTDTQYF. The CDR3 DNA follows: TGTGCCAGCAGTTACTCGAGGCAGTTTAACACAGATACGCAGTATTTT.

V usage is TRBV24-1 and J usage is TRBJ2-2; possible D gene TRBD1, 5 bases. V gave up 9 bases and J gave up 6 bases, with 16 bases separating them. The CDR3 loop spans 14 amino acids. The V gene's germline CDR1 is KGHDR and CDR2 SFDVKD. In DNA, the CDR3 is TGTGCCACCGGAACTTGGGGCAGGGCCGGGGAGCTGTTTTTT. Translating gives CATGTWGRAGELFF.

This chain joins TRBV6-5 and TRBJ1-2; 7 nucleotides agree with TRBD1. This CDR3 region has 14 residues. After removal of 8 bases from V and 8 bases from J, the junction contained 14 bases not matched to a gene. Germline values: CDR1 MNHEY, CDR2 SVGAGI. The CDR3 loop reads CASLDRERRGGYTF. CDR3 coding DNA: TGTGCCAGCCTAGACAGGGAAAGGAGAGGGGGCTACACCTTC.

The chain has TRBV14 and TRBJ1-3, with D unclear. The CDR3 spans 12 residues. V dropped 1 base and J dropped 9 bases, with 7 bases sitting between them. In germline, CDR1 is SGHDN, CDR2 FVKESK. CDR3 region: CASSQVASTIYF. The CDR3 DNA follows: TGTGCCAGCAGCCAAGTAGCGAGCACCATATATTTT.

This chain connects TRBV7-2 to TRBJ2-3; TRBD2 agrees at 8 bases. Germline V gives CDR1 SGHTA, CDR2 FQGNSA. This CDR3 comprises 17 residues. Trimming took 5 bases from V and 2 from J; bases not matched to a gene: 12. This CDR3 reads CASSKLAGRQITDTQYF. Here the CDR3 DNA reads TGTGCCAGCAGCAAATTAGCGGGGCGACAAATCACAGATACGCAGTATTTT.

The CDR3 loop reads CASSRDSNGETQYF. The CDR3 DNA reads as TGTGCCAGCAGCCGGGACAGCAATGGAGAGACCCAGTACTTC. The rearrangement uses TRBV11-3 and TRBJ2-5, with 7 bases aligning to TRBD1. V trimming: 5 bases; J trimming: 4 bases; junction bases outside the gene matches: 7. The CDR3 has 14 amino acids. Germline CDR1 is SGHNT and CDR2 is YENEEA.

This clone showed up just a few times. This chain links TRBV14 with TRBJ1-2; no clear D gene. The ends were cut back, 0 bases at V and 4 bases at J, with 15 bases in the middle. Germline V gene data show CDR1 as SGHDN and CDR2 as FVKESK. This CDR3 has 16 amino acids. CDR3 DNA sequence: TGTGCCAGCAGCCAAGAAAAACCCCGCCACTTCTATGGCTACACCTTC. This codes for CASSQEKPRHFYGYTF.

The V and J genes are TRBV7-2 and TRBJ2-7; D remains unclear. Germline V lookup: CDR1 SGHTA, CDR2 FQGNSA. V was clipped by 1 base and J by 4 bases, with 14 bases between them. The length of the CDR3 is 15 residues. CDR3 residues: CASSLGSGSGYEQYF. The CDR3 bases are TGTGCCAGCAGCTTAGGTTCTGGGTCAGGTTACGAGCAGTACTTC. Full variable domain (rest looked up from reference TRBV7-2 and TRBJ2-7): GAGVSQSPSNKVTEKGKDVELRCDPISGHTALYWYRQSLGQGLEFLIYFQGNSAPDKSGLPSDRFSAERTGGSVSTLTIQRTQQEDSAVYLCASSLGSGSGYEQYFGPGTRLTVT.

The chain links TRBV6-4 to TRBJ1-2; 7 positions match TRBD1. This CDR3 has 14 amino acids. With 5 bases clipped from V and 4 bases from J, the junction kept 7 bases outside the gene matches. Per the germline V gene, CDR1 is MRHNA and CDR2 is SNTAGT. CDR3 in amino acids: CASSRDSEAYGYTF. The CDR3 bases are TGTGCCAGCAGTCGGGACAGCGAGGCCTATGGCTACACCTTC.

The CDR3 nucleotides read TGTGCCAGCAGCCCTACGGGAGCCCTCAATGAGCAGTTCTTC. As protein: CASSPTGALNEQFF. V is TRBV4-2 and J is TRBJ2-1; TRBD2 is a possible D gene (6 bases). The germline CDR1 and CDR2 sequences are LGHNA and YNFKEQ. V dropped 4 bases and J dropped 6 bases, with 13 bases sitting between them. CDR3 size: 14 residues.

The chain couples TRBV6-2 or TRBV6-3 to TRBJ1-6; 7 nucleotides line up with TRBD1. V was clipped by 2 bases and J by 6 bases; unmatched bases: 4. The CDR3 spans 15 residues. Germline V lookup: CDR1 MNHEY, CDR2 SVGEGT. CDR3 sequence reads: CASSYPGTANSPLHF. The CDR3 DNA reads TGTGCCAGCAGTTACCCGGGGACAGCTAATTCACCCCTCCACTTT.

V usage is TRBV7-3 and J usage is TRBJ2-3; 9 positions agree with TRBD1. The CDR3 extends over 15 amino acids. With 3 bases clipped from V and 2 bases from J, the junction kept 3 bases outside the gene matches. The germline V gene encodes CDR1 SGHTA and CDR2 FQGTGA. Here the CDR3 DNA reads TGTGCCAGCAGCTTGGACAGGGGACTCACAGATACGCAGTATTTT. This encodes CASSLDRGLTDTQYF.

Points on this clone: One end of the junction does not line up with germline, which may come from a read error. CDR3 coding DNA: TGTGCTAGCAGCTCGCTTATGGCGGGAGGAGGGTCCGGGGAGCTGTTTTTT. Its translation is CASSSLMAGGGSGELFF. The chain has TRBV7-7 and TRBJ2-2; 8 nucleotides align to TRBD2. The CDR3 runs 17 residues. Germline V lookup: CDR1 SSHAT, CDR2 FNYEAQ (reference sequence).

The chain carries TRBV5-1 and TRBJ1-1; 7 positions agree with TRBD1. The length of the CDR3 is 16 residues. Germline V gives CDR1 SGHRS, CDR2 YFSETQ. J gave up 7 bases and V 2 bases, and 14 bases lay outside the gene matches. CDR3 residues: CASSFTRLQGPGEAFF. CDR3 DNA sequence: TGCGCCAGCAGCTTTACAAGATTACAGGGGCCCGGTGAAGCTTTCTTT.

The gene calls are TRBV19 and TRBJ2-5; TRBD2 matches at 8 bases. The V gene's germline CDR1 is LNHDA and CDR2 SQIVND (reference sequence). Trimming took 5 bases from V and 5 from J; bases not matched to a gene: 13. The length of the CDR3 is 16 residues. CDR3 protein: CASSPVAGWGIETQYF. The CDR3 DNA is TGTGCCAGTAGTCCAGTAGCGGGATGGGGTATTGAGACCCAGTACTTC.

CDR3 nucleotide sequence: TGTGCCAGCACGGATTCAGGGGCCGAACCCCTCCACTTT. It encodes CASTDSGAEPLHF. The V gene is TRBV25-1, the J gene TRBJ1-6; D might be TRBD1 (6 bases). Germline CDR1 MGHDK, CDR2 SYGVNS. The CDR3 runs 13 residues. The germline V and J ends were trimmed by 7 bases and 12 bases, with 16 bases remaining between them.

This chain connects TRBV5-4 to TRBJ1-6; D perhaps matches TRBD1 (5 bases). This CDR3 contains 15 residues. Germline V gives CDR1 SGHNT, CDR2 YYREEE (reference sequence). The V gene lost 4 bases and the J gene lost 9 bases, with 17 bases spanning the gap. The CDR3 sequence: CASSPRTSSASPLHF. As DNA, the CDR3 is TGTGCCAGCAGCCCACGGACATCAAGCGCTTCACCCCTCCACTTT.

As regards this clone: Other nucleotide sequences from this sample produce the same CDR3. The V call is TRBV7-2, the J call TRBJ2-3, with no clear D. The CDR3 extends over 15 amino acids. V was clipped by 1 base and J by 3 bases, with 11 bases between them. Germline assignment: CDR1 SGHTA and CDR2 FQGNSA. The CDR3 sequence: CASSLGGQRTDTQYF. CDR3 nucleotides: TGTGCCAGCAGCTTAGGAGGCCAGAGGACAGATACGCAGTATTTT.

The rearrangement links TRBV7-6 to TRBJ2-5; 8 bases align to TRBD2. The germline CDR1 and CDR2 sequences are SGHVS and FNYEAQ. V was clipped by 8 bases and J by 3 bases; unmatched bases: 14. The CDR3 length is 16 residues. CDR3 in amino acids: CASDRTGGDPKETQYF. The CDR3 coding sequence is TGTGCCAGCGACCGAACCGGGGGGGACCCAAAAGAGACCCAGTACTTC. Combining the CDR3 with reference TRBV7-6 and TRBJ2-5 gives the whole variable domain GAGVSQSPRYKVTKRGQDVALRCDPISGHVSLYWYRQALGQGPEFLTYFNYEAQQDKSGLPNDRFSAERPEGSISTLTIQRTEQRDSAMYRCASDRTGGDPKETQYFGPGTRLLVL.

The V call is TRBV19, the J call TRBJ1-2; D unclear. Trimming stripped 6 bases from V and 2 bases from J, with 13 bases between. The CDR3 totals 14 residues. Germline CDR1 and CDR2: LNHDA and SQIVND (reference sequence). The DNA of the CDR3 is TGTGCCAGTAGCCTTCCGACCGGGAACTATGGCTACACCTTC. Its translation is CASSLPTGNYGYTF.

In this sample, this clone turned up many times. This chain links TRBV25-1 with TRBJ1-1; a possible D gene is TRBD1 (5 bases). This CDR3 has 13 amino acids. Germline CDR1 and CDR2: MGHDK and SYGVNS. Between the trimmed V and J ends, which lost 7 bases and 4 bases, there was a span of 13 bases. CDR3 in amino acids: CASTLGLGTEAFF. The CDR3 bases are TGTGCCAGCACCTTGGGGCTGGGCACTGAAGCTTTCTTT.

The V gene is TRBV24-1, the J gene TRBJ2-5; 10 bases line up with TRBD1. Per the germline V gene, CDR1 is KGHDR and CDR2 is SFDVKD. The CDR3 covers 15 residues. V was pared by 3 bases and J by 3 bases, with 3 bases of the junction left unmatched. The CDR3 sequence is CATSDGGQGEETQYF. DNA for the CDR3: TGTGCCACCAGTGATGGCGGACAGGGGGAAGAGACCCAGTACTTC.

This chain uses TRBV30 with TRBJ1-4; weak D call: TRBD1 (5 bases). The CDR3 has 13 residues. Germline CDR1 GTSNPN, CDR2 SVGIG (reference sequence). V was cut by 6 bases and J by 0 bases, with 8 bases left in between. DNA for the CDR3: TGTGCCTGCAGGGTGGCAACTAATGAAAAACTGTTTTTT. Translated, it gives CACRVATNEKLFF.

The chain is built from TRBV4-3 and TRBJ1-5; D unresolved. The V and J ends lost 4 bases and 5 bases respectively, with 9 bases between them. The germline CDR1 and CDR2 sequences are LGHNA and YSLEER. CDR3 length: 13 residues. The DNA of the CDR3 is TGCGCCAGCAGCCTCTCCGGGGATCAGCCCCAGCATTTT. Encoded protein: CASSLSGDQPQHF.

V usage is TRBV9 and J usage is TRBJ2-7, with 9 bases that match TRBD1. This CDR3 is built from 14 residues. Germline assignment: CDR1 SGDLS and CDR2 YYNGEE. J lost 2 bases, V lost 3 bases, and 3 bases had no gene match. The CDR3 reads CASSATGGPYEQYF. The CDR3 DNA sequence: TGTGCCAGCAGCGCCACAGGGGGCCCCTACGAGCAGTACTTC.

This clone was detected once. Different DNA sequences within this sample yield the same CDR3. The V call is TRBV7-2, the J call TRBJ1-2, with 9 bases aligning to TRBD1. The germline CDR1 and CDR2 sequences are SGHTA and FQGNSA. There are 14 residues in the CDR3. V trimming: 5 bases; J trimming: 1 base; junction bases outside the gene matches: 2. The CDR3 nucleotides are TGTGCCAGCAGCCTGGGACAGGGTAACTATGGCTACACCTTC. Translation: CASSLGQGNYGYTF.

The chain links TRBV7-6 to TRBJ1-2; unclear D gene. The CDR3 has 15 residues. Trimming left V 3 bases short and J 4 bases short, with 15 bases between. Germline CDR1 reads SGHVS; CDR2 reads FNYEAQ. The CDR3 DNA sequence: TGTGCCAGCAGCTTGTACAGAACGGGAGGCTATGGCTACACCTTC. Translating it yields CASSLYRTGGYGYTF.

The chain employs TRBV7-9 and TRBJ1-2; weak D call: TRBD1 (6 bases). Germline V gene lookup returns CDR1 SEHNR and CDR2 FQNEAQ (reference sequence). V was pared by 5 bases and J by 8 bases, with 21 bases between. This CDR3 region has 15 residues. DNA for the CDR3: TGTGCCAGCAGCCTGCCGGTGGGGGCTGTGAGGGGCTACACCTTC. Protein product: CASSLPVGAVRGYTF.

J is TRBJ1-1 and V is TRBV9, with 7 positions matching TRBD1. V lost 4 bases to trimming and J lost 3 bases; unmatched junction nucleotides: 3. This CDR3 region has 13 residues. Per germline, CDR1 SGDLS and CDR2 YYNGEE. CDR3 bases: TGTGCCAGCAGCCAAGACAGGGACACTGAAGCTTTCTTT. Its protein is CASSQDRDTEAFF. The full variable domain, rest sourced from reference TRBV9 and TRBJ1-1, is DSGVTQTPKHLITATGQRVTLRCSPRSGDLSVYWYQQSLDQGLQFLIQYYNGEERAKGNILERFSAQQFPDLHSELNLSSLELGDSALYFCASSQDRDTEAFFGQGTRLTVV.